These 11 T cell receptor beta chains were all obtained from the same sample, sequenced in a study of T cell responses to AZD1222 COVID-19 vaccine. The method was immunoSEQ multiplex PCR; TCRdb's version includes in-frame clones alone and lacks a portion of them. This table holds more than 85,000 clones, 82% found once. The source material was peripheral blood, sampled on day 0 of AZD1222 vaccination. The origin of the receptors is an adult in good health.

This chain joins TRBV7-2 and TRBJ2-7; 7 bases are shared with TRBD1. The trim removed 5 bases at V and 2 bases at J, leaving 6 bases unmatched. Germline V gene sequence: CDR1 SGHTA, CDR2 FQGNSA. This CDR3 has 14 residues. The CDR3 is CASSQGQSTYEQYF. The CDR3, as DNA: TGTGCCAGCAGCCAGGGACAGTCAACCTACGAGCAGTACTTC.

The chain links TRBV6-6 to TRBJ2-7, with TRBD1 identical over 9 bases. CDR3 length: 13 amino acids. CDR1 is MNHNY and CDR2 is SVGAGI in the germline V gene (reference sequence). The junction had 2 bases not matched to a gene; V was cut back by 5 bases and J by 3 bases. Here the CDR3 reads CASSKGQGYEQYF. In DNA form, the CDR3 reads TGTGCCAGCAGTAAGGGACAGGGCTACGAGCAGTACTTC.

The CDR3 DNA follows: TGTGCCAGCAGCCCGCAGGGGAATGAAAAACTGTTTTTT. Its translation is CASSPQGNEKLFF. The J gene is TRBJ1-4, the V gene TRBV4-2; a weak D match, TRBD1 (6 bases). The CDR3 is 13 amino acids. V dropped 4 bases and J dropped 5 bases, with 8 bases sitting between them. CDR1 LGHNA and CDR2 YNFKEQ come from the germline V gene.

The DNA of the CDR3 is TGCGCCAGCAGCCAAGTGGCGCCGGGACAGGGGGACTATGGCTACACCTTC. The encoded protein is CASSQVAPGQGDYGYTF. The V and J genes are TRBV4-1 and TRBJ1-2, with 11 nucleotides matching TRBD1. This CDR3 has 17 residues. In germline, CDR1 is MGHRA, CDR2 YSYEKL. J gave up 3 bases and V 1 base, and 7 bases lay outside the gene matches.

The chain joins TRBV6-5 to TRBJ1-3, with 7 bases that match TRBD1. The CDR3 runs 14 residues. Trimming cost V 5 bases and J 8 bases; bases outside gene matches: 9. Germline assignment: CDR1 MNHEY and CDR2 SVGAGI. The CDR3 protein is CASSQTGDLHTIYF. CDR3 nucleotide sequence: TGTGCCAGCAGTCAAACAGGGGATCTGCACACCATATATTTT.

Sample share makes this clone medium-sized. The J gene is TRBJ2-7, the V gene TRBV5-1; D is perhaps TRBD2 (5 bases). V lost 2 bases and J lost 2, with 14 bases in between. The CDR3 extends over 15 amino acids. Per germline, CDR1 SGHRS and CDR2 YFSETQ. CDR3 nucleotide sequence: TGCGCCAGCAGCTTCTTGCGGGTCCAACCCTACGAGCAGTACTTC. Protein product: CASSFLRVQPYEQYF.

This chain joins TRBV11-1 and TRBJ2-1; D gene unclear. Trimming took off 2 bases at V and 6 bases at J, with 5 bases between the two ends. The germline CDR1 and CDR2 sequences are SGHAT and FQDESV (reference sequence). This CDR3 is 12 amino acids long. The CDR3 DNA follows: TGTGCCAGCAGCTTACAGGTCAATGAGCAGTTCTTC. Residues: CASSLQVNEQFF.

The CDR3 spells CASRHRQVSYNEQFF. CDR3 DNA: TGTGCCAGCAGGCATAGACAGGTTTCGTACAATGAGCAGTTCTTC. The V call is TRBV3-1 (or the pseudogene TRBV3-2), the J call TRBJ2-1; the D gene is possibly TRBD1 (6 bases). V dropped 6 bases and J dropped 4 bases, with 16 bases sitting between them. This CDR3 contains 15 residues. CDR1 LGHDT and CDR2 YNNKEL come from the germline V gene (reference sequence).

The chain is built from TRBV7-6 and TRBJ2-4, with D possibly matching TRBD1 (6 bases). Per the germline V gene, CDR1 is SGHVS and CDR2 is FNYEAQ. Trimming removed 1 base from V and 8 bases from J, with 21 bases in between. This CDR3 is 17 amino acids long. DNA of the CDR3: TGTGCCAGCAGCTTAGAAATGTTGACGGGGAAGGGGGACATTCAGTACTTC. It yields the protein CASSLEMLTGKGDIQYF.

Here the CDR3 DNA reads TGTGCCAGCTCACCCGGACAGGGGCCGGACTATGGCTACACCTTC. Encoded protein: CASSPGQGPDYGYTF. The rearrangement links TRBV18 to TRBJ1-2, with 9 bases fitting TRBD1. J was trimmed by 3 bases and V by 3 bases; bases with no gene match: 5. CDR3 length: 15 amino acids. Per the germline V gene, CDR1 is KGHSH and CDR2 is LQKENI.

The rearrangement links TRBV2 to TRBJ1-1; a possible D gene is TRBD1 (6 bases). The germline gives CDR1 SNHLY, CDR2 FYNNEI. V dropped 8 bases and J dropped 10 bases, with 26 bases sitting between them. There are 15 residues in the CDR3. Written as DNA, the CDR3 is TGTGCCAGCCTCCAGCCCGGGGGGCCCTCTAGAGGAGCTTTCTTT. This encodes CASLQPGGPSRGAFF.